These 3 T cell receptor beta chains came from one sample sequenced in a study of shared clonotypes between healthy human individuals. Assay used: immunoSEQ multiplex PCR; TCRdb lists only in-frame clones, some missing. Seen here are 1,500,000 or so clones, around 97% observed once, and the top ten hold approximately 1.1%. What was sequenced was naive CD4+ T cells sorted from blood. Subset described: CD45RA+ positively selected. The receptors were sampled from a man aged 25 to 40 in good health.

The chain couples TRBV5-1 to TRBJ2-7, with 9 bases fitting TRBD2. This CDR3 region has 16 residues. V shed 0 bases, J shed 4 bases, and the junction held 8 bases outside the gene matches. Germline V lookup: CDR1 SGHRS, CDR2 YFSETQ. This CDR3 is CASSLAGSGRYYEQYF. The CDR3 nucleotides are TGCGCCAGCAGCTTGGCTGGGAGCGGGAGGTATTACGAGCAGTACTTC.

The chain combines TRBV7-2 with TRBJ2-4; D might be TRBD2 (6 bases). Trimming left V 1 base short and J 15 bases short, with 16 bases between. The germline V gene encodes CDR1 SGHTA and CDR2 FQGNSA. The CDR3 has 13 amino acids. The CDR3 sequence: CASSLEVTRVSYF. The CDR3 DNA sequence: TGTGCCAGCAGCTTAGAGGTGACTAGAGTTTCGTACTTC.

V and J are TRBV6-6 and TRBJ2-4; no definite D call. The CDR3 loop spans 14 amino acids. Germline V gives CDR1 MNHNY, CDR2 SVGAGI (reference sequence). Trimming cost V 6 bases and J 5 bases, with 14 bases left between them. CDR3 nucleotide sequence: TGTGCCAGCAGGAGTTACTCAGGAGAAAACATTCAGTACTTC. Protein: CASRSYSGENIQYF.